The clone carrying this TCR beta chain was counted many times. The sample is drawn from a study of blood T cells in healthy people across ages. Every sample had a minimum of 6 million PBMCs isolated. With a J-beta primer mix and a sample-barcoded 5' primer, a second PCR ran about 7 to 12 cycles. TCRdb reanalysed the 5' RACE reads using MiXCR and keeps one entry per CDR3 protein. The sample has 750,000 to 1,000,000 distinct CDR3 sequences, 25% to 30% seen once; the top ten hold more than 8.5%. A further study also used this sample, focusing on T cells of mothers and their children.

The sequence derives from a woman in her 40s in good health. The source material was blood.

The CDR3 sequence is CASSQVQGSYEQYF. As DNA, the CDR3 is TGTGCCAGCAGCCAAGTCCAGGGATCCTACGAGCAGTACTTC. V is TRBV4-2 and J is TRBJ2-7, with D possibly being TRBD1 (5 bases). Germline CDR1 reads LGHNA; CDR2 reads YNFKEQ. The CDR3 extends over 14 amino acids. V was trimmed by 1 base and J by 1 base, leaving 8 bases between them.